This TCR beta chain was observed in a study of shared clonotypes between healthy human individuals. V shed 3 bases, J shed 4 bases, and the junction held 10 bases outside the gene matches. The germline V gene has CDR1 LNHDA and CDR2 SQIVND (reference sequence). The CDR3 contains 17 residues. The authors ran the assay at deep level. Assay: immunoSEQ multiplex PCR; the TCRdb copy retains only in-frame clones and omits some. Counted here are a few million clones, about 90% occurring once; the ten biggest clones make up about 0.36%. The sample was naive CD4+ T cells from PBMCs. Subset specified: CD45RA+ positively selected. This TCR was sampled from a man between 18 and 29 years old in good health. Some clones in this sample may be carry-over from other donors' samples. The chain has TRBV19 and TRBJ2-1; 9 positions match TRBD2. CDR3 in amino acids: CASSIIGAGGPYNEQFF. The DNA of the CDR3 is TGTGCCAGTAGTATCATCGGAGCGGGAGGCCCTTACAATGAGCAGTTCTTC.